This TCR beta chain was sequenced during a study of T cells in Graves' hyperthyroidism and ophthalmopathy. Clinicians diagnosed patients from clinical symptoms, serum thyroxine and TRAb, thyroid ultrasound and orbital computed tomography. RNA transcripts served as the template for amplifying TCR beta CDR3 regions. Researchers ran a first-round RT-PCR on the TCR CDR3 using the HTBI primer set. MiXCR, run by TCRdb on the multiplex PCR reads, gives a single entry per CDR3 protein. Altogether a few hundred thousand distinct CDR3 sequences are present, just under 25% being singletons, with the ten largest covering 73%. This TCR came from a man in his fifties with Graves' hyperthyroidism. Specimen: blood.

CDR3 in DNA: TGTGCCAGCAGCCCCGGACTAGCGGGGAACTCCTACGAGCAGTACTTC. This translates into CASSPGLAGNSYEQYF. The chain joins TRBV28 to TRBJ2-7; 12 bases match TRBD2. V shed 6 bases, J shed 0 bases, and the junction held 6 bases outside the gene matches. The germline V gene encodes CDR1 MDHEN and CDR2 SYDVKM. This CDR3 is built from 16 residues.